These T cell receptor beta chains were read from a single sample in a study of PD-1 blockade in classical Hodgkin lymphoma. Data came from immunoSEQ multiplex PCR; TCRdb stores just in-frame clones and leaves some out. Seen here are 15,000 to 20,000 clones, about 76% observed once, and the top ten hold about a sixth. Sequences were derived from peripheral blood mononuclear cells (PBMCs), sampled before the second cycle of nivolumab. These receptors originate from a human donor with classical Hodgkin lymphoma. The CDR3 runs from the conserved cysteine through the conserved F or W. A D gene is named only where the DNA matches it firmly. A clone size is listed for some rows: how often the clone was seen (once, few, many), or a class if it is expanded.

cdr3_nt: TGTGCCAGCAGCAAACAGGGGAACTACGAGCAGTACTTC
cdr3_aa: CASSKQGNYEQYF
clone_size: few
d_call: TRBD1
j_call: TRBJ2-7
v_call: TRBV7-6

cdr3_nt: TGCGCCAGCAGTGAGACTGCGAACACCGGGGAGCTGTTTTTT
cdr3_aa: CASSETANTGELFF
clone_size: NA
d_call: NA
j_call: TRBJ2-2
v_call: TRBV10-2

cdr3_nt: TGTGCCAGCAGTTTAGCGGGAGGCTACTACGAGCAGTACTTC
cdr3_aa: CASSLAGGYYEQYF
clone_size: NA
d_call: TRBD2
j_call: TRBJ2-7
v_call: TRBV28

cdr3_nt: TGTGCCAGCAGCGCAGGGACAGGGCCCTACACCTTC
cdr3_aa: CASSAGTGPYTF
clone_size: NA
d_call: TRBD1
j_call: TRBJ1-2
v_call: TRBV5-5

cdr3_nt: TGTGCCAGCAGTTACGTTGGCGGCACTGAAGCTTTCTTT
cdr3_aa: CASSYVGGTEAFF
clone_size: NA
d_call: NA
j_call: TRBJ1-1
v_call: TRBV6-5

cdr3_nt: TGTGCCAGCAGTCTGGGGGGGCAGAGCACCGGGGAGCTGTTTTTT
cdr3_aa: CASSLGGQSTGELFF
clone_size: NA
d_call: NA
j_call: TRBJ2-2
v_call: TRBV5-4

cdr3_nt: TGCGCCAGCAGCCAAGCGGGGGGTGCAGGGAATGAGCAGTTCTTC
cdr3_aa: CASSQAGGAGNEQFF
clone_size: once
d_call: TRBD2
j_call: TRBJ2-1
v_call: TRBV4-1

cdr3_nt: TGTGCCAGCAGTTTAGGAGGACAGGCCCACAATGAGCAGTTCTTC
cdr3_aa: CASSLGGQAHNEQFF
clone_size: NA
d_call: TRBD1
j_call: TRBJ2-1
v_call: TRBV28

cdr3_nt: TGTGCCAGCAGCCCGGGACTAGCATTCCATGAGCAGTTCTTC
cdr3_aa: CASSPGLAFHEQFF
clone_size: once
d_call: TRBD2
j_call: TRBJ2-1
v_call: TRBV7-3

cdr3_nt: TGTGCCTGGAGTGCCGGGACAGATAATTCACCCCTCCACTTT
cdr3_aa: CAWSAGTDNSPLHF
clone_size: NA
d_call: TRBD1
j_call: TRBJ1-6
v_call: TRBV30

cdr3_nt: TGTGCCAGCAGTGGCAGACAGAAGGGGGATACTGAAGCTTTCTTT
cdr3_aa: CASSGRQKGDTEAFF
clone_size: NA
d_call: NA
j_call: TRBJ1-1
v_call: TRBV5-4

cdr3_nt: TGTGCCAGCAGCGTAGAAGTTGCGAACACTGAAGCTTTCTTT
cdr3_aa: CASSVEVANTEAFF
clone_size: few
d_call: NA
j_call: TRBJ1-1
v_call: TRBV9

cdr3_nt: TGTGCCAGTAGTATGAGACAGGAGATAGACGGCTACACCTTC
cdr3_aa: CASSMRQEIDGYTF
clone_size: NA
d_call: NA
j_call: TRBJ1-2
v_call: TRBV19

cdr3_nt: TGTGCCAGCAGCTTAGGGTTGGAGCCCCAGCATTTT
cdr3_aa: CASSLGLEPQHF
clone_size: NA
d_call: NA
j_call: TRBJ1-5
v_call: TRBV7-2

cdr3_nt: TGCAGCGCCCTGGACAGGGGATGGAAGACCGGGGAGCTGTTTTTT
cdr3_aa: CSALDRGWKTGELFF
clone_size: NA
d_call: TRBD1
j_call: TRBJ2-2
v_call: TRBV29-1

cdr3_nt: TGTGCCAGCAGCGCGACGGACACCCAGTACTTC
cdr3_aa: CASSATDTQYF
clone_size: few
d_call: NA
j_call: TRBJ2-5
v_call: TRBV11-3

cdr3_nt: TGTGCCAGCACCAGCTACCCGGAGGCCGGGGAGCTGTTTTTT
cdr3_aa: CASTSYPEAGELFF
clone_size: NA
d_call: NA
j_call: TRBJ2-2
v_call: TRBV9

cdr3_nt: TGCGCCAGCAGCTTCGACGCTAGCGGGGCCCGTCTTAGGGAGACCCAGTACTTC
cdr3_aa: CASSFDASGARLRETQYF
clone_size: NA
d_call: TRBD2
j_call: TRBJ2-5
v_call: TRBV5-1

cdr3_nt: TGTGCCAGCAGCCCGACAGGGTGGAACACTGAAGCTTTCTTT
cdr3_aa: CASSPTGWNTEAFF
clone_size: NA
d_call: TRBD1
j_call: TRBJ1-1
v_call: TRBV25-1

cdr3_nt: TGTGCCAGCAGCTTAGTTGCAGATCAGCCCCAGCATTTT
cdr3_aa: CASSLVADQPQHF
clone_size: once
d_call: NA
j_call: TRBJ1-5
v_call: TRBV11-2

cdr3_nt: TGCGCCAGCCGAAACCCCGACGTCCGACCAACAGGGCCCTACGAGCAGTACTTC
cdr3_aa: CASRNPDVRPTGPYEQYF
clone_size: once
d_call: NA
j_call: TRBJ2-7
v_call: TRBV23-1

cdr3_nt: TGTGCCAGCAGCGGACAGGGGAGCTCCTACAATGAGCAGTTCTTC
cdr3_aa: CASSGQGSSYNEQFF
clone_size: NA
d_call: TRBD1
j_call: TRBJ2-1
v_call: TRBV5-6

cdr3_nt: TGTGCCATCAGTGAGTCAGGGGGACAGGGGGGCAATGAGCAGTTCTTC
cdr3_aa: CAISESGGQGGNEQFF
clone_size: NA
d_call: TRBD1
j_call: TRBJ2-1
v_call: TRBV10-3

cdr3_nt: TGTGCCAGTAGCCTAGCGGGGTCCTCCTACAATGAGCAGTTCTTC
cdr3_aa: CASSLAGSSYNEQFF
clone_size: NA
d_call: TRBD2
j_call: TRBJ2-1
v_call: TRBV19